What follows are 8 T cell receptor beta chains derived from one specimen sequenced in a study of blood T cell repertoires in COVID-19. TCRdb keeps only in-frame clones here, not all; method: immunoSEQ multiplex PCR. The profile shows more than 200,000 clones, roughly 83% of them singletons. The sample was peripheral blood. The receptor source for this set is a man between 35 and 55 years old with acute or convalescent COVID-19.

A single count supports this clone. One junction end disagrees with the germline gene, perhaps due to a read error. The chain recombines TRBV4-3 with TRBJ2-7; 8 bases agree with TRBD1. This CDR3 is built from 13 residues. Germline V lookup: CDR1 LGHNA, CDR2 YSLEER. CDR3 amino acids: CASSQGQGREKYF. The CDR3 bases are TGCGCCAGCAGCCAAGGACAGGGGCGCGAGAAGTACTTC.

The DNA of the CDR3 is TGTGCCAGCAGCCCCCAAGGCGTACTAGCGGGAATCACCTACAATGAGCAGTTCTTC. Translated: CASSPQGVLAGITYNEQFF. The V and J genes are TRBV9 and TRBJ2-1; 10 bases are a match to TRBD2. V trimming: 4 bases; J trimming: 2 bases; junction bases outside the gene matches: 15. CDR3 length equals 19 residues. Germline V gene sequence: CDR1 SGDLS, CDR2 YYNGEE.

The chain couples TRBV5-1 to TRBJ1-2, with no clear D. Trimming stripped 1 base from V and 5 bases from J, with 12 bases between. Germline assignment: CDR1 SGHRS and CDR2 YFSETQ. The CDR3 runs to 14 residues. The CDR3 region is CASSLTSGVYGYTF. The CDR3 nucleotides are TGCGCCAGCAGCTTGACGTCAGGTGTATATGGCTACACCTTC.

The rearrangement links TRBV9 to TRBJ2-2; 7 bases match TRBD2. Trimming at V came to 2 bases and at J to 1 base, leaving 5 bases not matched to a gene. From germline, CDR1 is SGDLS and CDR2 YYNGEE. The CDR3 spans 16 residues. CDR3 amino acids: CASSVMGLQNTGELFF. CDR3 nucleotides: TGTGCCAGCAGCGTGATGGGACTACAGAACACCGGGGAGCTGTTTTTT.

Here the CDR3 reads CASSLEPRSGRAGDTQYF. CDR3 sequence (DNA): TGCGCCAGCAGCTTGGAACCAAGGAGCGGGAGGGCCGGAGATACGCAGTATTTT. This chain uses TRBV5-1 with TRBJ2-3; 10 nucleotides line up with TRBD2. Germline loops: CDR1 SGHRS, CDR2 YFSETQ. J was trimmed by 5 bases and V by 0 bases; bases with no gene match: 12. This CDR3 is built from 18 residues.

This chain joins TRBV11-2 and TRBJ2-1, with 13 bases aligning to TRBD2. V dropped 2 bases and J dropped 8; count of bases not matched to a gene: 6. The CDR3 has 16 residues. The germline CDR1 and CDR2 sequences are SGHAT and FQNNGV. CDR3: CASSLTSGRASYEQFF. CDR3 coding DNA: TGTGCCAGCAGCTTAACTAGCGGGAGGGCCTCTTATGAGCAGTTCTTC.

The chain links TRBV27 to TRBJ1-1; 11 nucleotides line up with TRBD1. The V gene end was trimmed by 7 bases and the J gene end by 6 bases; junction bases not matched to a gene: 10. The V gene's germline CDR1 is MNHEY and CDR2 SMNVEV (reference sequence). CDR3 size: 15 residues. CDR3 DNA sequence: TGTGCCAGCACCAGGACAGGGGGCGCGTCTGCTGAAGCTTTCTTT. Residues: CASTRTGGASAEAFF.

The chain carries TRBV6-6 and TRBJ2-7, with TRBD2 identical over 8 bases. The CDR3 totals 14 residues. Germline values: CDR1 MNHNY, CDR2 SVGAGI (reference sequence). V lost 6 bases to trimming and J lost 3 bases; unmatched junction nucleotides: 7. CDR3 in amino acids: CASSPGTRDYEQYF. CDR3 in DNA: TGTGCCAGCAGCCCCGGGACTAGGGACTACGAGCAGTACTTC.